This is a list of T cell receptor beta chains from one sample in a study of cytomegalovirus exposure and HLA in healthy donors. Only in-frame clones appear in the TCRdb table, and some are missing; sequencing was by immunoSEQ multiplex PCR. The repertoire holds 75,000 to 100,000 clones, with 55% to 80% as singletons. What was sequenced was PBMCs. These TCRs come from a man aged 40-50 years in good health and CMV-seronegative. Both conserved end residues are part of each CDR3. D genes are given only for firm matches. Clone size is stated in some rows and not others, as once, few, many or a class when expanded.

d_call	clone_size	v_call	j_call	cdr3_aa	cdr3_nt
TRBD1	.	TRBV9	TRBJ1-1	CASSPPGTGLSREAFF	TGTGCCAGCAGCCCGCCCGGGACAGGCCTGAGCAGGGAAGCTTTCTTT
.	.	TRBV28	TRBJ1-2	CASSTTEGHYGYTF	TGTGCCAGCAGTACCACCGAGGGTCACTATGGCTACACCTTC
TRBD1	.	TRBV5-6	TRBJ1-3	CASSLGQGYSGNTIYF	TGTGCCAGCAGCTTAGGACAGGGGTACTCTGGAAACACCATATATTTT
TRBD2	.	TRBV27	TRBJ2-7	CASSWTSGGFNEQYF	TGTGCCAGCAGTTGGACTAGCGGGGGGTTTAACGAGCAGTACTTC
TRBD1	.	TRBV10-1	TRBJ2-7	CASSSGTGPSEQYF	TGCGCCAGCAGTTCCGGGACAGGGCCCAGCGAGCAGTACTTC
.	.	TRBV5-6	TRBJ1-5	CASSLGQLNQPQHF	TGTGCCAGCAGCTTGGGACAGTTGAATCAGCCCCAGCATTTT
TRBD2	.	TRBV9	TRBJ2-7	CASSVEGGNYEQYF	TGTGCCAGCAGCGTAGAGGGAGGGAACTACGAGCAGTACTTC
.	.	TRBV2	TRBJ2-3	CASSELTVADTQYF	TGTGCCAGCAGTGAATTGACAGTGGCAGATACGCAGTATTTT
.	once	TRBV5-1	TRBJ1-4	CASSSGHNTNEKLFF	TGCGCCAGCAGCTCGGGACATAATACGAATGAAAAACTGTTTTTT
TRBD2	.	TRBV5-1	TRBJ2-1	CASSFSRLAGGPYNEQFF	TGCGCCAGCAGCTTCTCGAGACTAGCGGGGGGGCCGTACAATGAGCAGTTCTTC
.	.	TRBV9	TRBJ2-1	CASSVAPAGLHNEQFF	TGTGCCAGCAGCGTAGCGCCAGCGGGCCTACACAATGAGCAGTTCTTC
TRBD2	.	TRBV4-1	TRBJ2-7	CASSSLAGLSYEQYF	TGCGCCAGCAGCTCACTAGCGGGGCTGTCCTACGAGCAGTACTTC
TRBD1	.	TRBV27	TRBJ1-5	CASKVTGGLQPQHF	TGTGCCAGCAAGGTTACAGGGGGGCTGCAGCCCCAGCATTTT
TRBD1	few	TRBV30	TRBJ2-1	CAWAGGHEQFF	TGTGCCTGGGCAGGGGGACATGAGCAGTTCTTC
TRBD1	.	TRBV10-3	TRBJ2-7	CAISGRDREGEQYF	TGTGCCATCAGTGGCCGGGACAGGGAAGGCGAGCAGTACTTC
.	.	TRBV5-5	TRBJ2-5	CASSSGDGQETQYF	TGTGCCAGCAGCTCGGGGGACGGCCAAGAGACCCAGTACTTC
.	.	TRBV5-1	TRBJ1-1	CASSQLSGDGTEAFF	TGCGCCAGCAGCCAACTCTCGGGGGATGGGACTGAAGCTTTCTTT
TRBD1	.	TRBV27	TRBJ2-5	CASRTGTDGETQYF	TGTGCCAGCAGGACCGGGACAGACGGGGAGACCCAGTACTTC
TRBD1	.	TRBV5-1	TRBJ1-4	CASSLAQGSLTSNEKLFF	TGCGCCAGCAGCTTGGCACAGGGGAGCCTTACTAGTAATGAAAAACTGTTTTTT
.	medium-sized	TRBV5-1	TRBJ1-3	CASSLSGLGAGNTIYF	TGCGCCAGCAGCTTGTCCGGACTTGGGGCTGGAAACACCATATATTTT
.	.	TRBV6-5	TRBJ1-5	CASSTSGNQPQHF	TGTGCCAGCAGTACGTCAGGGAATCAGCCCCAGCATTTT
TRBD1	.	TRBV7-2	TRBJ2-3	CASSLAGQGAGDTQYF	TGTGCCAGCAGCTTAGCGGGACAGGGGGCGGGGGATACGCAGTATTTT
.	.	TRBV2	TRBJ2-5	CASSVGSQRGETQYF	TGTGCCAGCAGTGTGGGTAGTCAAAGGGGAGAGACCCAGTACTTC
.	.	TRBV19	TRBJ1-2	CASTPLTAANYGYTF	TGTGCCAGTACCCCCCTTACAGCTGCTAACTATGGCTACACCTTC
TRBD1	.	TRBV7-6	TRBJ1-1	CASSPGQENTEAFF	TGTGCCAGCAGCCCTGGACAGGAGAACACTGAAGCTTTCTTT
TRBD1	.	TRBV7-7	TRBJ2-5	CASSLSRDRGQETQYF	TGTGCCAGCAGCTTATCGCGTGACAGGGGACAAGAGACCCAGTACTTC
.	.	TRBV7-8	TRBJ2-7	CASSLMAGATNEQYF	TGTGCCAGCAGCTTAATGGCGGGGGCGACTAACGAGCAGTACTTC
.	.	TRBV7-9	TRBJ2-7	CASSSQTGSYEQYF	TGTGCCAGCAGCTCCCAGACAGGATCCTACGAGCAGTACTTC
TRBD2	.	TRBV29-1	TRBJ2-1	CSGTSGTVGEQFF	TGCAGCGGGACTAGCGGTACCGTCGGGGAGCAGTTCTTC
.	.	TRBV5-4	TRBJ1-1	CASRSNRAEAFF	TGTGCCAGCAGGTCCAACAGGGCTGAAGCTTTCTTT
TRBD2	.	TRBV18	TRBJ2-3	CASSPRGGSTDTQYF	TGTGCCAGCTCACCACGCGGGGGGAGCACAGATACGCAGTATTTT
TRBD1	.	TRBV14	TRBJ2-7	CASSLTPGDREVF	TGTGCCAGCAGCCTAACTCCTGGGGACAGGGAAGTCTTC
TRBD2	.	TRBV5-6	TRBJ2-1	CASSFLGLAGGTNYEQFF	TGTGCCAGCAGCTTCTTGGGACTAGCGGGGGGGACGAACTATGAGCAGTTCTTC
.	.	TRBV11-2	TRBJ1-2	CASSSIWGPRASHYGYTF	TGTGCCAGCAGCTCGATATGGGGGCCCAGGGCGTCCCACTATGGCTACACCTTC
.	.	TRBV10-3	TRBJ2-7	CAIRAGLHRSDEQYF	TGTGCCATCAGGGCCGGCCTCCACCGGAGCGACGAGCAGTACTTC
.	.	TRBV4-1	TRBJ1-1	CASSPLGGGTGNTEAFF	TGCGCCAGCAGCCCCCTTGGGGGGGGCACAGGGAACACTGAAGCTTTCTTT
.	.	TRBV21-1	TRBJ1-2	CARRGGHRSANYGYTF	TGTGCCAGAAGGGGGGGACACCGATCAGCTAACTATGGCTACACCTTC
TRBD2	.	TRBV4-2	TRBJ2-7	CASSQVPSGGEQYF	TGTGCCAGCAGCCAAGTCCCCTCGGGAGGCGAGCAGTACTTC
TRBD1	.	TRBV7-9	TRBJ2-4	CASRSGQGSEYF	TGTGCCAGCAGATCAGGACAGGGGTCCGAGTACTTC